This passage covers 21 T cell receptor beta chains from one sample sequenced in a study of T cell changes during pregnancy in multiple sclerosis (dated by TCRdb to the late 2010s). Library preparation employed the immunoSEQ multiplex PCR assay. TCRdb obtained this table from immuneACCESS and retained in-frame rearrangements with V and J assigned. These tables miss some clones; where compared with another copy, unresolved V genes account for less than half of the shortfall, and the remainder is unexplained. In all, the sample holds some 41,000 clones, and roughly nine tenths of those were seen once. The ten most abundant clones make up roughly 0.48% of the sample. Sequenced here: CD4+ T cells from peripheral blood mononuclear cells, sampled in the first trimester of pregnancy. Receptors were obtained from a female donor with multiple sclerosis, enrolled in a pregnancy study.

This chain connects TRBV6-1 to TRBJ1-5, with no clear D. The CDR3 is 15 amino acids. Germline CDR1 reads MNHNS; CDR2 reads SASEGT. V dropped 6 bases and J dropped 3 bases, with 15 bases sitting between them. The CDR3 loop is CASRAEAGNNQPQHF. As DNA, the CDR3 is TGTGCCAGCAGGGCCGAGGCGGGTAACAATCAGCCCCAGCATTTT.

This clone appeared a few times. V and J are TRBV2 and TRBJ1-5; possible D gene TRBD1, 6 bases. Germline CDR1 SNHLY, CDR2 FYNNEI. The V gene lost 5 bases and the J gene lost 8 bases, with 13 bases spanning the gap. CDR3 length: 13 residues. Written as DNA, the CDR3 is TGTGCCAGCAGTTTTGGGGGCGTGAAGCCCCAGCATTTT. This sequence encodes CASSFGGVKPQHF.

This clone was seen only a few times. The genes are TRBV2 and TRBJ1-6, with D possibly matching TRBD1 (6 bases). CDR1 is SNHLY and CDR2 is FYNNEI in the germline V gene. The CDR3 has 16 residues. The V gene lost 5 bases and the J gene lost 7 bases, with 18 bases spanning the gap. The CDR3 DNA is TGTGCCAGCAGTTACAGGGCCGTGGGTGGAAATTCACCCCTCCACTTT. Encoded protein: CASSYRAVGGNSPLHF.

The genes are TRBV5-1 and TRBJ2-7; 9 positions match TRBD1. The CDR3 contains 14 residues. Germline assignment: CDR1 SGHRS and CDR2 YFSETQ. Trimming cost V 4 bases and J 1 base; bases outside gene matches: 3. The CDR3 spells CASSPGTGSYEQYF. CDR3 DNA: TGCGCCAGCAGCCCCGGGACAGGGTCCTACGAGCAGTACTTC. Supplemented by reference TRBV5-1 and TRBJ2-7, the full variable domain reads KAGVTQTPRYLIKTRGQQVTLSCSPISGHRSVSWYQQTPGQGLQFLFEYFSETQRNKGNFPGRFSGRQFSNSRSEMNVSTLELGDSALYLCASSPGTGSYEQYFGPGTRLTVT.

The chain is built from TRBV19 and TRBJ2-1; 7 bases align to TRBD1. This CDR3 has 15 amino acids. The germline gives CDR1 LNHDA, CDR2 SQIVND (reference sequence). The ends lost 4 bases at V and 4 bases at J; junction bases unmatched: 7. The CDR3 DNA sequence: TGTGCCAGTAGTACCTACAGGGGTCCATACAATGAGCAGTTCTTC. It codes for CASSTYRGPYNEQFF. Full variable domain (remainder filled in from reference TRBV19 and TRBJ2-1): DGGITQSPKYLFRKEGQNVTLSCEQNLNHDAMYWYRQDPGQGLRLIYYSQIVNDFQKGDIAEGYSVSREKKESFPLTVTSAQKNPTAFYLCASSTYRGPYNEQFFGPGTRLTVL.

The V gene is TRBV19, the J gene TRBJ2-6; tentative D call: TRBD2 (5 bases). Trimming shortened V by 5 bases and J by 0 bases, and 11 bases separated the two germline ends. The germline gives CDR1 LNHDA, CDR2 SQIVND (reference sequence). This CDR3 has 16 amino acids. This CDR3 is CASSRGSSSGANVLTF. The CDR3 bases are TGTGCCAGTAGTCGGGGATCGAGCTCTGGGGCCAACGTCCTGACTTTC. The full variable domain, completed using reference TRBV19 and TRBJ2-6, is DGGITQSPKYLFRKEGQNVTLSCEQNLNHDAMYWYRQDPGQGLRLIYYSQIVNDFQKGDIAEGYSVSREKKESFPLTVTSAQKNPTAFYLCASSRGSSSGANVLTFGAGSRLTVL.

V usage is TRBV6-1 and J usage is TRBJ2-1, with D unclear. This CDR3 is built from 12 residues. From germline, CDR1 is MNHNS and CDR2 SASEGT. V gave up 4 bases and J gave up 8 bases, with 9 bases separating them. CDR3 sequence (DNA): TGTGCCAGCAGTGTGCTCAGTGATGAGCAGTTCTTC. Translated, it gives CASSVLSDEQFF.

This chain connects TRBV30 to TRBJ2-2; D call uncertain. The ends were cut back, 4 bases at V and 7 bases at J, with 10 bases in the middle. Per germline, CDR1 GTSNPN and CDR2 SVGIG (reference sequence). The CDR3 is 12 amino acids. DNA for the CDR3: TGTGCCTGGAATTCAGGATTCGGGGAGCTGTTTTTT. Amino acid sequence: CAWNSGFGELFF.

This chain uses TRBV7-3 with TRBJ2-3; 10 nucleotides line up with TRBD2. This CDR3 has 20 amino acids. The V gene end was trimmed by 5 bases and the J gene end by 1 base; junction bases not matched to a gene: 18. CDR1 and CDR2 from the germline V gene are SGHTA and FQGTGA. The CDR3 coding sequence is TGTGCCAGCAGCCCTAAGCCTCGTATGGCTAGCGGGGGCCGCACAGATACGCAGTATTTT. It is translated as CASSPKPRMASGGRTDTQYF.

The V gene is TRBV15, the J gene TRBJ2-5; the D gene is possibly TRBD2 (7 bases). CDR1 LNHNV and CDR2 YYDKDF come from the germline V gene (reference sequence). CDR3 length equals 15 residues. V lost 0 bases and J 5 bases, leaving 13 bases between the germline ends. Here the CDR3 DNA reads TGTGCCACCAGCAGAGATAGGGGGGGCGAGGAGACCCAGTACTTC. Translation: CATSRDRGGEETQYF.

This clone showed up just once. This CDR3 reads CASSLSAGGRDEQFF. The CDR3 bases are TGCGCCAGCAGCTTGTCTGCGGGAGGGCGTGATGAGCAGTTCTTC. The V and J genes are TRBV5-1 and TRBJ2-1; TRBD2 agrees at 9 bases. The CDR3 runs 15 residues. Unmatched junction bases numbered 7, after V lost 1 base and J lost 8 bases. Per germline, CDR1 SGHRS and CDR2 YFSETQ.

The chain links TRBV4-1 to TRBJ2-2; 11 bases map to TRBD2. Germline-derived CDR1 and CDR2 are MGHRA and YSYEKL. The CDR3 contains 15 residues. V trimming: 6 bases; J trimming: 4 bases; junction bases outside the gene matches: 4. CDR3 region: CASSTSGGATGELFF. In nucleotides, the CDR3 is TGCGCCAGCAGTACTAGCGGGGGCGCCACCGGGGAGCTGTTTTTT.

This clone was found once. The V gene is TRBV7-9, the J gene TRBJ2-6, with D possibly matching TRBD1 (6 bases). CDR3 length: 19 residues. Germline CDR1 SEHNR, CDR2 FQNEAQ (reference sequence). V lost 5 bases to trimming and J lost 0 bases, with 20 bases between them. The CDR3: CASSQGSRGPYSGANVLTF. The CDR3 bases are TGTGCCAGCAGCCAGGGGAGCAGGGGCCCATACTCTGGGGCCAACGTCCTGACTTTC. Full variable domain (missing parts from reference TRBV7-9 and TRBJ2-6): DTGVSQNPRHKITKRGQNVTFRCDPISEHNRLYWYRQTLGQGPEFLTYFQNEAQLEKSRLLSDRFSAERPKGSFSTLEIQRTEQGDSAMYLCASSQGSRGPYSGANVLTFGAGSRLTVL.

CDR3 nucleotide sequence: TGTGCCAGCAGCGTAGCATCTTCGGGAGGTGTTGAAGCTTTCTTT. This gives the protein CASSVASSGGVEAFF. The chain is built from TRBV9 and TRBJ1-1; no firm D call. The CDR3 is 15 amino acids. The V end was cut by 0 bases, the J end by 7 bases, with 16 bases between. Per germline, CDR1 SGDLS and CDR2 YYNGEE.

This clone was detected only a few times. The gene calls are TRBV10-3 and TRBJ1-1; TRBD1 agrees at 7 bases. After removal of 7 bases from V and 1 base from J, the junction contained 6 bases not matched to a gene. CDR1 is ENHRY and CDR2 is SYGVKD in the germline V gene. The CDR3 covers 14 residues. DNA of the CDR3: TGTGCCATCACGCCGGGACAGTCGAACACTGAAGCTTTCTTT. It specifies CAITPGQSNTEAFF.

The V call is TRBV28, the J call TRBJ1-5, with TRBD1 matching 8 bases. V was clipped by 4 bases and J by 5 bases; unmatched bases: 4. Germline loops: CDR1 MDHEN, CDR2 SYDVKM. CDR3 length: 14 amino acids. CDR3 in amino acids: CASSSGQGDQPQHF. CDR3 sequence (DNA): TGTGCCAGCAGTTCCGGACAGGGCGATCAGCCCCAGCATTTT. Drawing the rest from reference TRBV28 and TRBJ1-5, the complete variable domain is DVKVTQSSRYLVKRTGEKVFLECVQDMDHENMFWYRQDPGLGLRLIYFSYDVKMKEKGDIPEGYSVSREKKERFSLILESASTNQTSMYLCASSSGQGDQPQHFGDGTRLSIL.

J is TRBJ1-2 and V is TRBV5-4, with 7 bases matching TRBD1. Germline V gene lookup returns CDR1 SGHNT and CDR2 YYREEE (reference sequence). This CDR3 region has 19 residues. V dropped 4 bases and J dropped 4; count of bases not matched to a gene: 22. The CDR3 protein is CASSPYYGTALRYTYGYTF. In DNA, the CDR3 is TGTGCCAGCAGCCCATATTACGGGACAGCCTTAAGATATACCTATGGCTACACCTTC.

This clone occurred once. The chain has TRBV5-6 and TRBJ1-1, with D tentatively TRBD1 (6 bases). V shed 1 base and J shed 1 base, with 14 bases lying between them. Germline V lookup: CDR1 SGHDT, CDR2 YYEEEE. The CDR3 sequence is 16 residues long. The CDR3 sequence is CASSLFGGAGNTEAFF. As DNA, the CDR3 is TGTGCCAGCAGCTTGTTTGGGGGCGCAGGGAACACTGAAGCTTTCTTT.

The rearrangement links TRBV29-1 to TRBJ2-2; 16 nucleotides line up with TRBD2. This CDR3 region has 21 residues. Germline V gene data show CDR1 as SQVTM and CDR2 as ANQGSEA. This CDR3 is CNRRRVAGTSGGAVSFGELFF. In DNA form, the CDR3 reads TGCAACCGCCGTCGTGTTGCCGGGACTAGCGGGGGGGCGGTCTCTTTCGGGGAGCTGTTTTTT.

V usage is TRBV18 and J usage is TRBJ1-1, with TRBD1 identical over 7 bases. Trimming cost V 6 bases and J 1 base; bases outside gene matches: 5. CDR1 and CDR2 from the germline V gene are KGHSH and LQKENI. This CDR3 has 14 amino acids. The CDR3 DNA is TGTGCCAGCTCTCCCGGACAGGCGAACACTGAAGCTTTCTTT. This encodes CASSPGQANTEAFF.

This chain joins TRBV5-1 and TRBJ2-7; D perhaps matches TRBD2 (6 bases). The CDR3 has 17 residues. Trimming shortened V by 4 bases and J by 7 bases, and 27 bases separated the two germline ends. The V gene's germline CDR1 is SGHRS and CDR2 YFSETQ. This chain's CDR3 is CASSPEPLATREEEQYF. In DNA, the CDR3 is TGCGCCAGCAGCCCGGAGCCCCTAGCGACGCGGGAAGAGGAGCAGTACTTC.